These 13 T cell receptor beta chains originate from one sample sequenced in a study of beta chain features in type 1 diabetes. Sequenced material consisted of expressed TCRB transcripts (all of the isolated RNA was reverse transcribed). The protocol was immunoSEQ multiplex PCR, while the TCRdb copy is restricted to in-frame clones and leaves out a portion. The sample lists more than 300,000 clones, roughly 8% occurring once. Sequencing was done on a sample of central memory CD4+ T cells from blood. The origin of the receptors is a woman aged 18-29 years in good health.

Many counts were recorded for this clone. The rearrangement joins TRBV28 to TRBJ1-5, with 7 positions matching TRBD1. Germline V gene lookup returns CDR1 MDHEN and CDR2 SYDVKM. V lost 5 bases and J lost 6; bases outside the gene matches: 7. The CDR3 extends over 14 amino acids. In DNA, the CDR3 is TGTGCCAGCAGTCAGACAGGGTCGCGTCAGCCCCAGCATTTT. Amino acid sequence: CASSQTGSRQPQHF.

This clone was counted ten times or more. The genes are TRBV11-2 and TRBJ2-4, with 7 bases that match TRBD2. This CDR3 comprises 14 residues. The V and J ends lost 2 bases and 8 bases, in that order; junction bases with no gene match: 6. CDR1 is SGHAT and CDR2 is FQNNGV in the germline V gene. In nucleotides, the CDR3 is TGTGCCAGCAGCTTAATGCGGGAGTTGGACATTCAGTACTTC. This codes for CASSLMRELDIQYF.

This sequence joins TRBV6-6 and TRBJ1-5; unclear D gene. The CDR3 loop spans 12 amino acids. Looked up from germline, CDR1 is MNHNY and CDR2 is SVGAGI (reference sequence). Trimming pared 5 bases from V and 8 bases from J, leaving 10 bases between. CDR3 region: CASSNPQEPQHF. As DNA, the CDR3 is TGTGCCAGCAGTAACCCTCAAGAGCCCCAGCATTTT.

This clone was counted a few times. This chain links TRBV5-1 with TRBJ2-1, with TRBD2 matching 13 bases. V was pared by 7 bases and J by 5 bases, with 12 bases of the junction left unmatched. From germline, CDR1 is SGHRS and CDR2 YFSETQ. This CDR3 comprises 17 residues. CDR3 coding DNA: TGCGCCAGCCGGTCTAGGGGCGGACTAGCGGGAGACAATGAGCAGTTCTTC. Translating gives CASRSRGGLAGDNEQFF.

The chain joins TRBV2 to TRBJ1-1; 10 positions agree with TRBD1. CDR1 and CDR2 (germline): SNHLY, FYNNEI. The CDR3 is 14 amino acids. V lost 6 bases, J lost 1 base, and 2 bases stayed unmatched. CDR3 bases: TGTGCCAGCAGAGGACAGGGGGGGAACACTGAAGCTTTCTTT. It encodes CASRGQGGNTEAFF.

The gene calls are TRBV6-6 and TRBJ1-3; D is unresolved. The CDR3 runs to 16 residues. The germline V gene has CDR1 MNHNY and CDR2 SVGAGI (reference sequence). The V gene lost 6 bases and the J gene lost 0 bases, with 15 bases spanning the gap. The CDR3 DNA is TGTGCCAGCAGCCACCCCCCAGATTCCTCTGGAAACACCATATATTTT. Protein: CASSHPPDSSGNTIYF.

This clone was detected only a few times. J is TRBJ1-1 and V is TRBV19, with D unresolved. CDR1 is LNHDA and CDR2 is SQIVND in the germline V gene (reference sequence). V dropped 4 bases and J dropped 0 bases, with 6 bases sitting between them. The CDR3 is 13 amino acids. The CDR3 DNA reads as TGTGCCAGTAGTACTCAATTGAACACTGAAGCTTTCTTT. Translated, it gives CASSTQLNTEAFF.

The CDR3 coding sequence is TGTGCCAGCAGCCAAGGAACAGCGGGAGGGCAAGAGACCCAGTACTTC. This encodes CASSQGTAGGQETQYF. This chain joins TRBV4-2 and TRBJ2-5, with TRBD2 matching 10 bases. Germline V gene data show CDR1 as LGHNA and CDR2 as YNFKEQ. The junction had 4 bases not matched to a gene; V was cut back by 1 base and J by 2 bases. The CDR3 loop spans 16 amino acids.

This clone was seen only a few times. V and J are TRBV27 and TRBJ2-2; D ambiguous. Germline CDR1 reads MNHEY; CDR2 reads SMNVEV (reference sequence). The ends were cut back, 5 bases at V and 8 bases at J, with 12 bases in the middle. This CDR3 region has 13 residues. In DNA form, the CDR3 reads TGTGCCAGCAGTACCCAGACGTCTGGGGAGCTGTTTTTT. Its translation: CASSTQTSGELFF.

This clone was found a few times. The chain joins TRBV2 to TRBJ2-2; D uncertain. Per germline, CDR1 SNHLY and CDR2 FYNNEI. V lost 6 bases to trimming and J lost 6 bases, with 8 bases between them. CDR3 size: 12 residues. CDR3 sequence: CASSRKAGELFF. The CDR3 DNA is TGTGCCAGCAGCCGTAAGGCCGGGGAGCTGTTTTTT.

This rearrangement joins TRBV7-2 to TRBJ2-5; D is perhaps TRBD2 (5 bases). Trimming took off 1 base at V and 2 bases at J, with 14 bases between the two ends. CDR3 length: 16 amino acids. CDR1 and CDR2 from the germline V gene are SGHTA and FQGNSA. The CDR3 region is CASSLGPAGRQETQYF. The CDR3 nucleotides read TGTGCCAGCAGCTTAGGTCCGGCGGGCAGACAAGAGACCCAGTACTTC.

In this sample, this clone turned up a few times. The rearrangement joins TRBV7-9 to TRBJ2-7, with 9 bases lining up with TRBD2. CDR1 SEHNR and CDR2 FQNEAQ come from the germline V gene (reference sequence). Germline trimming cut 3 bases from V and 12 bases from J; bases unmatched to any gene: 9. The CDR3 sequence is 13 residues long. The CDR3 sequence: CASSFGVAGVWYF. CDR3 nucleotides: TGTGCCAGCAGCTTCGGAGTAGCGGGAGTGTGGTACTTC.

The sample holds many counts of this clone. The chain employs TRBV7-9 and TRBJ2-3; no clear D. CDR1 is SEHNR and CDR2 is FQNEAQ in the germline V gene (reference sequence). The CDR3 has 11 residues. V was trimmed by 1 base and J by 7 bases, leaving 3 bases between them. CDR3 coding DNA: TGTGCCAGCAGCTTAGAGAATACGCAGTATTTT. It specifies CASSLENTQYF.